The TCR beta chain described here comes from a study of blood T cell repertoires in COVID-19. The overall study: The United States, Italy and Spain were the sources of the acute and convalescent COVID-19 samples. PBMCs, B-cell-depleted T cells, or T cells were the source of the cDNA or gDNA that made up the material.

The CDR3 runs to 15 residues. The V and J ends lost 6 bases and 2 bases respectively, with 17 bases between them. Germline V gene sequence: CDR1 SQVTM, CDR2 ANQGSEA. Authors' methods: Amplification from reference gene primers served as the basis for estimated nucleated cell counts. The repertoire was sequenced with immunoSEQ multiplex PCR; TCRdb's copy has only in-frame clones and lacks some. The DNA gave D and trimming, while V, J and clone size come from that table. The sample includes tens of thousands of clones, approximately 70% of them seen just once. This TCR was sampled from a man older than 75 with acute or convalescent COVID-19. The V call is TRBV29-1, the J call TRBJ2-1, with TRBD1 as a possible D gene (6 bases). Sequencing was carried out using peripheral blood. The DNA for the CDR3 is TGCAGCGTGGCACGTCACGGGGACACCTACAATGAGCAGTTCTTC. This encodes CSVARHGDTYNEQFF.